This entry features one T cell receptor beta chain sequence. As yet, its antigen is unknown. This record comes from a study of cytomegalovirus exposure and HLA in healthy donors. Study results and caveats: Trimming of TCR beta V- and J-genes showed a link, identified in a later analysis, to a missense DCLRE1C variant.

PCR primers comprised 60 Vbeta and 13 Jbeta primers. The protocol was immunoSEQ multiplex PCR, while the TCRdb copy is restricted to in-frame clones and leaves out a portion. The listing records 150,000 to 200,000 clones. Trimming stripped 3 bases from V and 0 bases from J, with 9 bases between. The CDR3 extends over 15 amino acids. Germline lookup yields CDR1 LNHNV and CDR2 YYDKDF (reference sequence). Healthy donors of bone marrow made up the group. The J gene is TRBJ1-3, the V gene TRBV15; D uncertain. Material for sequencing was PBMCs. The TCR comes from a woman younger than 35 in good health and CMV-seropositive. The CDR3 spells CATSRGPYSGNTIYF. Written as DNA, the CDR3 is TGTGCCACCAGCAGGGGCCCATACTCTGGAAACACCATATATTTT.